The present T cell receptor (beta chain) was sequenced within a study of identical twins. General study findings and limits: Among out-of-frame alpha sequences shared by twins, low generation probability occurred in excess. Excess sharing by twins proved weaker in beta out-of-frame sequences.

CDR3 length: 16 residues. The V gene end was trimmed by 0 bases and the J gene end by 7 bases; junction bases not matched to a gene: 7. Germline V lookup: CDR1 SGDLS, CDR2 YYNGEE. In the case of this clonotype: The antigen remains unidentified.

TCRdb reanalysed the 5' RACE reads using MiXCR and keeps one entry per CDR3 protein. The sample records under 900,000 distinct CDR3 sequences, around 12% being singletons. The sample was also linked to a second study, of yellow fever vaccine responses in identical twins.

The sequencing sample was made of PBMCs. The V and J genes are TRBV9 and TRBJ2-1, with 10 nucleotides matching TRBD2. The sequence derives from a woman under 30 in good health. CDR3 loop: CASSVAASGSWNEQFF. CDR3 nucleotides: TGTGCCAGCAGCGTAGCTGCTAGCGGGAGTTGGAATGAGCAGTTCTTC.